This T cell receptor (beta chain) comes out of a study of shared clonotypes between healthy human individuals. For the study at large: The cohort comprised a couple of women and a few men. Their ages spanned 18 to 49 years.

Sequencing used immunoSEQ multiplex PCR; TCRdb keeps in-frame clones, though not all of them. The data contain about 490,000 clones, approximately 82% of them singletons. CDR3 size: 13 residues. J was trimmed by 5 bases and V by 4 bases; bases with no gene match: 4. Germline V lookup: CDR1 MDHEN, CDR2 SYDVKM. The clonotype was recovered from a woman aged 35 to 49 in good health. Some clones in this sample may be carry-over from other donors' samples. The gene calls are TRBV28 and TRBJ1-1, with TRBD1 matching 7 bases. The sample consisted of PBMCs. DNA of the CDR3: TGTGCCAGCAGTTGGCAGGGGGTAACTGAAGCTTTCTTT. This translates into CASSWQGVTEAFF.